The next 21 T cell receptor beta chains were all read from a single sample in a study of cytomegalovirus exposure and HLA in healthy donors. The PCR employed 60 Vbeta primers together with 13 Jbeta primers. TCRdb keeps only in-frame clones here, not all; method: immunoSEQ multiplex PCR. The sample consists of some 150,000 clones, around 86% of them appearing once. Sequencing used PBMCs. All receptors derive from a woman aged 25 to 39 in good health and CMV-seronegative.

Concerning this clone: The junction departs from the called germline gene at one end, perhaps through a read error. This CDR3 is also generated by other DNA sequences in the sample. The chain uses TRBV29-1 and TRBJ2-7; perhaps TRBD2 as D (5 bases). This CDR3 contains 13 residues. Germline loops: CDR1 SQVTM, CDR2 ANQGSEA. The CDR3 bases are TGTAGCGTTGTGGTCCCGAGCTCCTACGAGCAGTACTTC. This encodes CSVVVPSSYEQYF.

This clone was recorded only once. The chain employs TRBV5-1 and TRBJ1-4; D is perhaps TRBD1 (6 bases). CDR1 and CDR2 from the germline V gene are SGHRS and YFSETQ. This CDR3 contains 19 residues. V was clipped by 4 bases and J by 0 bases, with 22 bases between them. CDR3: CASSPILPGHLATNEKLFF. The CDR3 DNA reads as TGCGCCAGCAGCCCAATCCTCCCGGGACACCTTGCAACTAATGAAAAACTGTTTTTT.

In the case of this clone: Compared with germline, one end of the junction differs, possibly owing to a read error. The chain has TRBV5-1 and TRBJ2-5, with TRBD2 identical over 8 bases. Germline-derived CDR1 and CDR2 are SGHRS and YFSETQ. This CDR3 is 15 amino acids long. CDR3 amino acids: CASSLAGTRKEAQYF. CDR3 nucleotide sequence: TGCGCCAGCAGCCTAGCCGGGACTAGGAAAGAGGCCCAGTACTTC.

This chain uses TRBV6-4 with TRBJ2-1, with 8 bases aligning to TRBD1. Germline CDR1 reads MRHNA; CDR2 reads SNTAGT. This CDR3 contains 18 residues. The V and J ends lost 0 bases and 8 bases, in that order; junction bases with no gene match: 15. Here the CDR3 reads CASSDSAWGQGAKYEQFF. CDR3 coding DNA: TGTGCCAGCAGTGACTCTGCATGGGGTCAGGGGGCGAAGTATGAGCAGTTCTTC.

The gene calls are TRBV15 and TRBJ2-6; no reliable D call. V was clipped by 0 bases and J by 1 base, with 10 bases between them. Germline V gives CDR1 LNHNV, CDR2 YYDKDF (reference sequence). The CDR3 covers 17 residues. The CDR3 loop is CATSRDPGLSGANVLTF. In DNA form, the CDR3 reads TGTGCCACCAGCAGAGATCCAGGCCTATCTGGGGCCAACGTCCTGACTTTC.

The V and J genes are TRBV30 and TRBJ1-5; D not resolved. The V gene lost 0 bases and the J gene lost 1 base, with 7 bases spanning the gap. This CDR3 has 14 amino acids. Germline-derived CDR1 and CDR2 are GTSNPN and SVGIG (reference sequence). CDR3 coding DNA: TGTGCCTGGAGTGTGCCCCTAAGCAATCAGCCCCAGCATTTT. Its translation is CAWSVPLSNQPQHF.

The V call is TRBV2, the J call TRBJ1-5; D gene ambiguous. The CDR3 covers 14 residues. V was pared by 4 bases and J by 4 bases, with 11 bases between. Looked up from germline, CDR1 is SNHLY and CDR2 is FYNNEI. The CDR3 bases are TGTGCCAGCAGTGTCACTATTGCTAATCAGCCCCAGCATTTT. It yields the protein CASSVTIANQPQHF.

The table lists this clone with a few counts. V is TRBV7-2 and J is TRBJ2-6, with 10 nucleotides matching TRBD2. CDR1 and CDR2 (germline): SGHTA, FQGNSA. This CDR3 has 18 amino acids. The V gene end was trimmed by 1 base and the J gene end by 4 bases; junction bases not matched to a gene: 7. In nucleotides, the CDR3 is TGTGCCAGCAGCTTAGAGAGCGGGAGGGCCACCGGGGCCAACGTCCTGACTTTC. Amino acids: CASSLESGRATGANVLTF.

This rearrangement joins TRBV10-2 to TRBJ2-7; TRBD1 aligns across 12 bases. The CDR3 length is 15 residues. Per the germline V gene, CDR1 is WSHSY and CDR2 is SAAADI. Trimming took 6 bases from V and 5 from J; bases not matched to a gene: 8. CDR3 in amino acids: CASRDWDRGHHEQYF. The DNA for the CDR3 is TGCGCCAGCAGAGACTGGGACAGGGGGCATCACGAGCAGTACTTC.

The chain is built from TRBV29-1 and TRBJ2-7; weak D call: TRBD1 (5 bases). Per germline, CDR1 SQVTM and CDR2 ANQGSEA. This CDR3 comprises 11 residues. The V end lost 6 bases, the J end lost 4 bases, and 10 bases lay between the germline ends. The CDR3 DNA reads TGCAGCGTCTATAGGGGATACGAGCAGTACTTC. The encoded protein is CSVYRGYEQYF.

CDR3 region: CASSSSDRGHETQYF. In nucleotides, the CDR3 is TGCGCCAGCAGCTCCTCGGACAGGGGGCACGAGACCCAGTACTTC. J is TRBJ2-5 and V is TRBV4-3, with 11 nucleotides matching TRBD1. Germline CDR1 and CDR2: LGHNA and YSLEER. Trimming at V came to 5 bases and at J to 5 bases, leaving 7 bases not matched to a gene. CDR3 length: 15 amino acids.

The genes are TRBV28 and TRBJ2-7, with 9 bases that match TRBD1. Germline V CDR1 and CDR2: MDHEN, SYDVKM. V shed 5 bases and J 6 bases; nucleotides not matched to a gene: 2. CDR3 length equals 12 residues. The CDR3 loop is CASSGDRVEQYF. CDR3 nucleotide sequence: TGTGCCAGCAGTGGGGACAGGGTCGAGCAGTACTTC.

The rearrangement joins TRBV27 to TRBJ2-7; D gene unclear. Germline V gene sequence: CDR1 MNHEY, CDR2 SMNVEV (reference sequence). The CDR3 sequence is 13 residues long. V lost 2 bases to trimming and J lost 4 bases, with 9 bases between them. CDR3 coding DNA: TGTGCCAGCAGTTTAGTACAGCAATACGAGCAGTACTTC. This codes for CASSLVQQYEQYF.

The rearrangement joins TRBV13 to TRBJ1-2; a weak D match, TRBD1 (5 bases). This CDR3 comprises 15 residues. The V end lost 0 bases, the J end lost 6 bases, and 14 bases lay between the germline ends. The V gene's germline CDR1 is PRHDT and CDR2 FYEKMQ (reference sequence). CDR3 bases: TGTGCCAGCAGCTTAGGGGCAGGGTCTAATCATGGCTACACCTTC. This gives the protein CASSLGAGSNHGYTF. The full variable domain, completed using reference TRBV13 and TRBJ1-2, is AAGVIQSPRHLIKEKRETATLKCYPIPRHDTVYWYQQGPGQDPQFLISFYEKMQSDKGSIPDRFSAQQFSDYHSELNMSSLELGDSALYFCASSLGAGSNHGYTFGSGTRLTVV.

The chain has TRBV2 and TRBJ1-5; 9 bases line up with TRBD1. The germline V gene has CDR1 SNHLY and CDR2 FYNNEI. This CDR3 comprises 17 residues. V dropped 4 bases and J dropped 2; count of bases not matched to a gene: 9. The chain's CDR3 is CASSGLQGAIGNQPQHF. Written as DNA, the CDR3 is TGTGCCAGCAGTGGATTACAGGGGGCTATTGGCAATCAGCCCCAGCATTTT.

This rearrangement joins TRBV10-3 to TRBJ1-5, with TRBD1 matching 10 bases. Germline CDR1 ENHRY, CDR2 SYGVKD. The CDR3 runs 15 residues. Unmatched junction bases numbered 0, after V lost 0 bases and J lost 4 bases. CDR3 in amino acids: CAISESGQGNQPQHF. As DNA, the CDR3 is TGTGCCATCAGTGAGTCGGGACAGGGGAATCAGCCCCAGCATTTT.

V is TRBV4-2 and J is TRBJ2-3, with 9 bases identical to TRBD1. There are 15 residues in the CDR3. Germline values: CDR1 LGHNA, CDR2 YNFKEQ. V shed 3 bases and J 0 bases; nucleotides not matched to a gene: 1. The CDR3 DNA follows: TGTGCCAGCAGCCAGGGGACAGGGAGCACAGATACGCAGTATTTT. This sequence encodes CASSQGTGSTDTQYF.

V and J are TRBV27 and TRBJ1-4; perhaps TRBD1 as D (5 bases). The CDR3 has 14 residues. Trimming cost V 9 bases and J 8 bases, with 19 bases left between them. Germline V lookup: CDR1 MNHEY, CDR2 SMNVEV (reference sequence). The CDR3 DNA reads TGTGCCAGTGCCCCGGGCAGGGTGTCGGAAAAACTGTTTTTT. This sequence encodes CASAPGRVSEKLFF.

The chain joins TRBV27 to TRBJ1-5; 7 nucleotides align to TRBD1. CDR1 and CDR2 from the germline V gene are MNHEY and SMNVEV (reference sequence). The CDR3 is 14 residues long. V lost 4 bases to trimming and J lost 6 bases; unmatched junction nucleotides: 6. CDR3: CASSSRQGLQPQHF. The DNA for the CDR3 is TGTGCCAGCAGTTCGCGACAGGGTCTTCAGCCCCAGCATTTT.

The CDR3 sequence is CASSGGGESGETQYF. CDR3 DNA sequence: TGTGCCAGCAGTGGAGGTGGGGAGAGCGGGGAGACCCAGTACTTC. The V and J genes are TRBV5-4 and TRBJ2-5; tentative D call: TRBD2 (6 bases). With 5 bases removed from V and 5 bases from J, the gap between germline ends came to 19 bases. The CDR3 is 15 amino acids. Germline V CDR1 and CDR2: SGHNT, YYREEE (reference sequence).

The rearrangement uses TRBV11-2 and TRBJ1-6; perhaps TRBD1 as D (6 bases). V was clipped by 3 bases and J by 5 bases, with 8 bases between them. The germline V gene encodes CDR1 SGHAT and CDR2 FQNNGV. The CDR3 sequence is 14 residues long. This chain's CDR3 is CASSFRGNNSPLHF. Written as DNA, the CDR3 is TGTGCCAGCAGCTTTAGGGGGAATAATTCACCCCTCCACTTT. Full variable domain (missing parts from reference TRBV11-2 and TRBJ1-6): EAGVAQSPRYKIIEKRQSVAFWCNPISGHATLYWYQQILGQGPKLLIQFQNNGVVDDSQLPKDRFSAERLKGVDSTLKIQPAKLEDSAVYLCASSFRGNNSPLHFGNGTRLTVT.